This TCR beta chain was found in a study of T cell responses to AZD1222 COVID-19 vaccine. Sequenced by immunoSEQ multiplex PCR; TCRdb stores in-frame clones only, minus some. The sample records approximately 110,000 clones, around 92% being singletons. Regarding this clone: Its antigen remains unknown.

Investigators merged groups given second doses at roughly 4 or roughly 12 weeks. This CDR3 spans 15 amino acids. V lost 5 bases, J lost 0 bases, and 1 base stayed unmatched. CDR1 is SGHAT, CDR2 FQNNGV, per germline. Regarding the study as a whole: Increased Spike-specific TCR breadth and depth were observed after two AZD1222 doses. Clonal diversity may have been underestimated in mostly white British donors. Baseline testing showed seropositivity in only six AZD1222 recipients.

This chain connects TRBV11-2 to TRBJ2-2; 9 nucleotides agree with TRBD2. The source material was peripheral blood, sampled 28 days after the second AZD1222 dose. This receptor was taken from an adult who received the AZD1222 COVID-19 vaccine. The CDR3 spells CASSRLAANTGELFF. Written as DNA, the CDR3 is TGTGCCAGCAGCCGACTAGCGGCGAACACCGGGGAGCTGTTTTTT. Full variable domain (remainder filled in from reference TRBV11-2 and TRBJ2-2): EAGVAQSPRYKIIEKRQSVAFWCNPISGHATLYWYQQILGQGPKLLIQFQNNGVVDDSQLPKDRFSAERLKGVDSTLKIQPAKLEDSAVYLCASSRLAANTGELFFGEGSRLTVL.